These 8 T cell receptor beta chains were sequenced from one sample in a study of blood T cell repertoires in COVID-19. The data were produced by immunoSEQ multiplex PCR, yet TCRdb's version contains in-frame clones alone and is incomplete. The table includes roughly 100,000 clones, about 86% detected once. The sequenced material came from peripheral blood. These receptors originate from a man aged 45-60 years with COVID-19, enrolled during active disease.

V is TRBV4-1 and J is TRBJ1-3; D is unclear. Germline V gene lookup returns CDR1 MGHRA and CDR2 YSYEKL. This CDR3 has 15 amino acids. Trimming removed 0 bases at V and 0 bases at J, with 6 bases between. CDR3 nucleotides: TGCGCCAGCAGCCAAGAGTCCGTCTCTGGAAACACCATATATTTT. Translation: CASSQESVSGNTIYF.

V gene TRBV7-3 combines with J gene TRBJ2-3; possibly TRBD2 for D (6 bases). This CDR3 has 12 amino acids. Germline V gene data show CDR1 as SGHTA and CDR2 as FQGTGA. V lost 4 bases and J 8 bases, leaving 10 bases between the germline ends. The CDR3 loop reads CASSSGVGTQYF. In DNA form, the CDR3 reads TGTGCCAGCAGCTCGGGAGTGGGTACGCAGTATTTT.

This clone appeared a few times. The CDR3 bases are TGTGCCAGCAGTTACGACAGCTCTGGGGCCAACGTCCTGACTTTC. As protein: CASSYDSSGANVLTF. The V call is TRBV6-2 or TRBV6-3, the J call TRBJ2-6; tentatively, D is TRBD1 (5 bases). V was clipped by 2 bases and J by 0 bases, with 5 bases between them. The CDR3 has 15 amino acids. Germline V gene lookup returns CDR1 MNHEY and CDR2 SVGEGT.

The J gene is TRBJ2-2, the V gene TRBV2; D possibly corresponds to TRBD2 (6 bases). The germline V gene has CDR1 SNHLY and CDR2 FYNNEI. CDR3 length: 16 amino acids. V lost 2 bases to trimming and J lost 2 bases, with 12 bases between them. CDR3 sequence: CASSESSDLNTGELFF. DNA for the CDR3: TGTGCCAGCAGTGAATCTAGCGACCTAAACACCGGGGAGCTGTTTTTT.

The chain combines TRBV6-2 or TRBV6-3 with TRBJ2-1, with D possibly being TRBD2 (5 bases). The CDR3 spans 18 residues. Germline CDR1 MNHEY, CDR2 SVGEGT. Between the trimmed V and J ends, which lost 2 bases and 0 bases, there was a span of 17 bases. The CDR3 sequence is CASSYTAAEASSYNEQFF. As DNA, the CDR3 is TGTGCCAGCAGTTACACGGCAGCGGAGGCGAGCTCCTACAATGAGCAGTTCTTC.

V gene TRBV28 combines with J gene TRBJ1-1, with TRBD1 matching over 8 bases. The CDR3 is 15 residues long. With 3 bases clipped from V and 6 bases from J, the junction kept 9 bases outside the gene matches. Germline values: CDR1 MDHEN, CDR2 SYDVKM. The CDR3 DNA reads as TGTGCCAGCAGTTTTCGGGACAGGCCGTTCGCTGAAGCTTTCTTT. Translation: CASSFRDRPFAEAFF.

The count of this clone is one. The J gene is TRBJ1-2, the V gene TRBV27; D uncertain. The V end was cut by 6 bases, the J end by 2 bases, with 7 bases between. Germline CDR1 and CDR2: MNHEY and SMNVEV (reference sequence). The CDR3 is made up of 12 amino acids. The CDR3 nucleotides read TGTGCCAGCAGCGGCAGGAACTATGGCTACACCTTC. As protein: CASSGRNYGYTF.

The V and J genes are TRBV2 and TRBJ2-7; 10 positions match TRBD1. Germline lookup yields CDR1 SNHLY and CDR2 FYNNEI. V trimming: 7 bases; J trimming: 7 bases; junction bases outside the gene matches: 7. The CDR3 consists of 13 residues. The CDR3 protein is CASTRTGGLEQYF. In DNA form, the CDR3 reads TGTGCCAGCACCAGGACAGGGGGATTGGAGCAGTACTTC.